This TCR beta chain was identified during a study of cytomegalovirus exposure and HLA in healthy donors. On the study more broadly: The Caucasian-associated ancestry cluster contained 81% of the 300 to 450 genotyped donors. Study-level points and caveats: By a later analysis, the bulk of CMV-associated TCR beta chains appeared HLA-restricted. The authors excluded some V segments, including TRBV6-2 and TRBV6-3, as indistinguishable. Beyond CMV serostatus, there was no information to go on about immune exposure.

This clone was observed a handful of times. Its target is not known. The V and J ends lost 0 bases and 7 bases respectively, with 6 bases between them. The CDR3 contains 13 residues. CDR1 and CDR2 (germline): LGHNA, YNFKEQ. Primers for the PCR totalled 60 Vbeta and 13 Jbeta. The data were produced by immunoSEQ multiplex PCR, yet TCRdb's version contains in-frame clones alone and is incomplete. In the table there are over 100,000 clones, roughly 71% of which are singletons. Sequenced sample: PBMCs. This TCR came from an older woman in good health and CMV-seropositive. The chain employs TRBV4-2 and TRBJ2-2; D is ambiguous. DNA for the CDR3: TGTGCCAGCAGCCAAGATCTAGTCGGGGAGCTGTTTTTT. Encoded protein: CASSQDLVGELFF.